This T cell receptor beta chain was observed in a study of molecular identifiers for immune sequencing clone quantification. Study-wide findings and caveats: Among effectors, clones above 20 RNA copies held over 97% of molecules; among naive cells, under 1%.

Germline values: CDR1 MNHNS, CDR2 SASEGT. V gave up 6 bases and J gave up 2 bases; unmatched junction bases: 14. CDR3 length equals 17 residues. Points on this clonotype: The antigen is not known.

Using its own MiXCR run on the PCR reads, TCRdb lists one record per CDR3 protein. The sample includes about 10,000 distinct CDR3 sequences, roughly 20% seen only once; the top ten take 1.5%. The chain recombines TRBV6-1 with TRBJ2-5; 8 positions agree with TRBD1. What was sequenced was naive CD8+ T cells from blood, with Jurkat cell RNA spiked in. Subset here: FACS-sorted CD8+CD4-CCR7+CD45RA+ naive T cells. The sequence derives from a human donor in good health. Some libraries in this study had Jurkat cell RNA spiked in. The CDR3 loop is CASSQLGDRRNQETQYF. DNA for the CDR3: TGTGCCAGCAGCCAACTTGGGGACAGGAGAAATCAAGAGACCCAGTACTTC.